The 10 T cell receptor beta chains reported below all come from one sample, sequenced in a study of blood T cell repertoires in COVID-19. Assay: immunoSEQ multiplex PCR; the TCRdb copy retains only in-frame clones and omits some. The sample yields nearly 90,000 clones, roughly 88% seen once. Sequencing was done on a sample of peripheral blood. The receptors stem from a man between 60 and 75 years old with acute or convalescent COVID-19.

This clone has a single count. The chain recombines TRBV29-1 with TRBJ1-5, with D maybe TRBD1 (5 bases). Germline V lookup: CDR1 SQVTM, CDR2 ANQGSEA. V dropped 7 bases and J dropped 3 bases, with 13 bases sitting between them. The CDR3 runs to 13 residues. Here the CDR3 DNA reads TGCAGCGCCAGAACAGGAAACAATCAGCCCCAGCATTTT. It codes for CSARTGNNQPQHF. Complete variable domain (other parts from reference TRBV29-1 and TRBJ1-5): SAVISQKPSRDICQRGTSLTIQCQVDSQVTMMFWYRQQPGQSLTLIATANQGSEATYESGFVIDKFPISRPNLTFSTLTVSNMSPEDSSIYLCSARTGNNQPQHFGDGTRLSIL.

The rearrangement links TRBV27 to TRBJ2-1; 8 bases agree with TRBD2. The CDR3 sequence is 15 residues long. Germline V lookup: CDR1 MNHEY, CDR2 SMNVEV (reference sequence). V was pared by 6 bases and J by 3 bases, with 7 bases of the junction left unmatched. The chain's CDR3 is CASRTLADLYNEQFF. CDR3 bases: TGTGCCAGCAGAACACTAGCGGACCTCTACAATGAGCAGTTCTTC.

The chain combines TRBV7-2 with TRBJ2-3, with TRBD2 matching over 9 bases. Trimming cost V 2 bases and J 5 bases; bases outside gene matches: 8. Germline V CDR1 and CDR2: SGHTA, FQGNSA. The CDR3 sequence is 16 residues long. CDR3 DNA sequence: TGTGCCAGCAGCTTACGAGCGGGGGGCGGTGGAGATACGCAGTATTTT. This gives the protein CASSLRAGGGGDTQYF.

The chain is built from TRBV11-2 and TRBJ1-1; TRBD1 agrees at 8 bases. CDR1 is SGHAT and CDR2 is FQNNGV in the germline V gene. The CDR3 sequence is 14 residues long. V lost 5 bases, J lost 4 bases, and 6 bases stayed unmatched. CDR3 protein: CASSVQGVSTEAFF. The CDR3 coding sequence is TGTGCCAGCAGCGTACAGGGGGTCTCCACTGAAGCTTTCTTT. The whole variable domain, remainder taken from reference TRBV11-2 and TRBJ1-1, is EAGVAQSPRYKIIEKRQSVAFWCNPISGHATLYWYQQILGQGPKLLIQFQNNGVVDDSQLPKDRFSAERLKGVDSTLKIQPAKLEDSAVYLCASSVQGVSTEAFFGQGTRLTVV.

The gene calls are TRBV9 and TRBJ2-2, with 7 bases identical to TRBD2. The CDR3 is 17 amino acids. V shed 4 bases, J shed 3 bases, and the junction held 12 bases outside the gene matches. The germline gives CDR1 SGDLS, CDR2 YYNGEE. CDR3: CASSLLGAGDHTGELFF. The CDR3 nucleotides read TGTGCCAGCAGCCTCCTAGGGGCGGGAGATCACACCGGGGAGCTGTTTTTT.

The genes are TRBV5-4 and TRBJ2-3, with 8 bases matching TRBD2. Germline CDR1 reads SGHNT; CDR2 reads YYREEE (reference sequence). This CDR3 has 15 residues. After removal of 2 bases from V and 8 bases from J, the junction contained 10 bases not matched to a gene. For the CDR3, the DNA is TGTGCCAGCAGCTTTTCAGGGTCGGGGGGGGTTACGCAGTATTTT. It specifies CASSFSGSGGVTQYF.

This clone was seen only once. The V gene is TRBV27, the J gene TRBJ2-1; 11 bases agree with TRBD2. V shed 5 bases and J 0 bases; nucleotides not matched to a gene: 9. The CDR3 is 18 amino acids. Germline values: CDR1 MNHEY, CDR2 SMNVEV (reference sequence). The CDR3 region is CASSAIAGGRSSYNEQFF. DNA for the CDR3: TGTGCCAGCAGTGCTATAGCGGGAGGGCGGAGCTCCTACAATGAGCAGTTCTTC.

This clone has just one count. The chain employs TRBV27 and TRBJ2-3, with D perhaps TRBD2 (6 bases). The V end lost 5 bases, the J end lost 4 bases, and 16 bases lay between the germline ends. The CDR3 is 15 amino acids. CDR1 MNHEY and CDR2 SMNVEV come from the germline V gene (reference sequence). CDR3 bases: TGTGCCAGCAGTCCCCCGACTAGTCGGGCAGATACGCAGTATTTT. It encodes CASSPPTSRADTQYF.

This chain uses TRBV9 with TRBJ1-1; TRBD1 is a possible D gene (5 bases). The V and J ends lost 1 base and 4 bases respectively, with 8 bases between them. CDR3 length equals 13 residues. Per germline, CDR1 SGDLS and CDR2 YYNGEE. The CDR3 DNA sequence: TGTGCCAGCAGCGTACTGGGGGGCACTGAAGCTTTCTTT. Its protein product is CASSVLGGTEAFF.

The rearrangement links TRBV19 to TRBJ2-1; 10 nucleotides match TRBD1. CDR1 and CDR2 from the germline V gene are LNHDA and SQIVND (reference sequence). With V trimmed by 2 bases and J by 5 bases, 6 bases remained unmatched. The CDR3 length is 16 residues. The CDR3 nucleotides read TGTGCCAGTAGTATAACCGGGACAGGGGCCAACAATGAGCAGTTCTTC. Translation: CASSITGTGANNEQFF. Supplemented by reference TRBV19 and TRBJ2-1, the full variable domain reads DGGITQSPKYLFRKEGQNVTLSCEQNLNHDAMYWYRQDPGQGLRLIYYSQIVNDFQKGDIAEGYSVSREKKESFPLTVTSAQKNPTAFYLCASSITGTGANNEQFFGPGTRLTVL.